This T cell receptor (beta chain) was captured in a study of early T cells in non-severe SARS-CoV-2 infection. Overall study: Alpha and beta chains were unpaired, from unsorted whole-blood bulk RNA. Findings and caveats of the study: Using VDJdb, the matching emphasized anti-spike CD8 responses while missing private and CD4 specificities.

The TCR library protocol was used to attach unique molecular identifiers. These identifiers were attached to individual cDNA molecules. TCRdb ran MiXCR on the 5' RACE reads and lists one entry per CDR3 protein. The sample includes some 64,000 distinct CDR3 sequences, just over 20% of them seen just once. With 2 bases clipped from V and 8 bases from J, the junction kept 4 bases outside the gene matches. CDR3 length: 14 residues. Looked up from germline, CDR1 is SGHNT and CDR2 is YYREEE (reference sequence). As concerns this clonotype: Antigen specificity is unknown.

Sequencing was performed on whole blood, taken at baseline. This sequence originates from an adult who was a healthcare worker with PCR-confirmed SARS-CoV-2 infection or an uninfected control (not recorded which). The chain combines TRBV5-4 with TRBJ1-6; 7 positions agree with TRBD1. CDR3 sequence reads: CASSFKTGYSPLHF. CDR3 bases: TGTGCCAGCAGCTTCAAGACAGGGTATTCACCCCTCCACTTT.